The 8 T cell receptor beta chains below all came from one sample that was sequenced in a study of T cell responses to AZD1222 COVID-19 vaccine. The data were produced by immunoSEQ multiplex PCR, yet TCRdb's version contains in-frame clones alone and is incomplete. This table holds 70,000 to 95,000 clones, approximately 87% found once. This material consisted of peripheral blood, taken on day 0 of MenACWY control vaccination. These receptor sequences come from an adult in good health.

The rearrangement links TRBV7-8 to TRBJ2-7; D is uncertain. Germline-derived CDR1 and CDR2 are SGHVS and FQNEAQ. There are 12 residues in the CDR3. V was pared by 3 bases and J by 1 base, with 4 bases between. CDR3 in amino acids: CASSFGSYEQYF. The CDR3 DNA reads TGTGCCAGCAGCTTTGGGTCCTACGAGCAGTACTTC. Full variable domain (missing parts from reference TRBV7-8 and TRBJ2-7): GAGVSQSPRYKVAKRGQDVALRCDPISGHVSLFWYQQALGQGPEFLTYFQNEAQLDKSGLPSDRFFAERPEGSVSTLKIQRTQQEDSAVYLCASSFGSYEQYFGPGTRLTVT.

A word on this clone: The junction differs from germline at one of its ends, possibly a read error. The CDR3 DNA sequence: TGCGCCAGCAGCCAAGGACGAGCCGGAGGGACAATCTACGGGCAGTACTTC. This gives the protein CASSQGRAGGTIYGQYF. This rearrangement joins TRBV4-3 to TRBJ2-7; D may correspond to TRBD1 or TRBD2 (6 bases each). Per the germline V gene, CDR1 is LGHNA and CDR2 is YSLEER. The CDR3 has 17 residues.

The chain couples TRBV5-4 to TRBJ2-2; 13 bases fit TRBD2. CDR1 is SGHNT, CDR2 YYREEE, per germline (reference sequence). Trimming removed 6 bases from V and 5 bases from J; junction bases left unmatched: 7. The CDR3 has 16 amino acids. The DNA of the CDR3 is TGTGCCAGCACTTGGACTAGCGGGAGTACTACCGGGGAGCTGTTTTTT. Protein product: CASTWTSGSTTGELFF.

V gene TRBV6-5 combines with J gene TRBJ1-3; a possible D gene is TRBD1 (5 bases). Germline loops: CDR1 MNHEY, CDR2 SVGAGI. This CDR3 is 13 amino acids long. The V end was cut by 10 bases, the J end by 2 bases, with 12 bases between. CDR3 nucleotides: TGTGCCATCTCAGACAGTGCTGGAAACACCATATATTTT. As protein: CAISDSAGNTIYF.

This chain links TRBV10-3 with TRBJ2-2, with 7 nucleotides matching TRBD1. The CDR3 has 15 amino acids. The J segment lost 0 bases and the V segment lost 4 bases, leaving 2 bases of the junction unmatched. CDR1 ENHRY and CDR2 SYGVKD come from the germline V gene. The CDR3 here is CAISAGTANTGELFF. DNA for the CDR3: TGTGCCATCAGTGCCGGGACAGCGAACACCGGGGAGCTGTTTTTT.

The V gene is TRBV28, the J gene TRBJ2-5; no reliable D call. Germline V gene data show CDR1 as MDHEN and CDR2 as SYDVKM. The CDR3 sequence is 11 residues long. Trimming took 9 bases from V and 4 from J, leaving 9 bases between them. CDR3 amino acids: CASLIGETQYF. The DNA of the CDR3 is TGTGCCAGTTTAATCGGAGAGACCCAGTACTTC.

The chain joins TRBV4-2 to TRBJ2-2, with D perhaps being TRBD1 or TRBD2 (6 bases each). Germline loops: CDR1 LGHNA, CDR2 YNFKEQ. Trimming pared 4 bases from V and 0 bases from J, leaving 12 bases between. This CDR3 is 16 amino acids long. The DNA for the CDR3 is TGTGCCAGCAGCCGGGAGGAGGGGGCGAACACCGGGGAGCTGTTTTTT. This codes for CASSREEGANTGELFF.

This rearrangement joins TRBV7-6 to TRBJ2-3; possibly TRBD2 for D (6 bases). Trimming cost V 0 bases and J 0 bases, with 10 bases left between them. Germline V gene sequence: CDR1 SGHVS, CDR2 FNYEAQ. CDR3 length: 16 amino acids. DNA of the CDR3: TGTGCCAGCAGCTTAGCTGGGGGGTATAGCACAGATACGCAGTATTTT. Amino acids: CASSLAGGYSTDTQYF.